The 5 T cell receptor beta chains below were found in one sample sequenced in a study of T cell repertoires in cytomegalovirus infection. TCRdb called the reads again in MiXCR, with one record for every CDR3 protein. The table includes about 920,000 distinct CDR3 sequences, around 30% detected once. No antigen has been assigned to these receptors. The material was cultured CD8+ T cells from PBMCs, obtained from culture after CMV antigen stimulation. These receptors came from a human donor in good health (CMV status not recorded). Some clones in this sample may be carry-over from other donors' samples.

The chain uses TRBV5-1 and TRBJ1-2, with TRBD1 identical over 7 bases. CDR3 length: 16 amino acids. CDR1 and CDR2 from the germline V gene are SGHRS and YFSETQ. V dropped 2 bases and J dropped 2; count of bases not matched to a gene: 9. The CDR3 spells CASSFTPYRGNYGYTF. The CDR3 DNA follows: TGCGCCAGCAGCTTTACCCCCTACAGGGGAAACTATGGCTACACCTTC. Using reference TRBV5-1 and TRBJ1-2 for the parts outside the CDR3, the full variable domain is KAGVTQTPRYLIKTRGQQVTLSCSPISGHRSVSWYQQTPGQGLQFLFEYFSETQRNKGNFPGRFSGRQFSNSRSEMNVSTLELGDSALYLCASSFTPYRGNYGYTFGSGTRLTVV.

V and J are TRBV27 and TRBJ1-1; D is unresolved. V shed 6 bases and J shed 0 bases, with 8 bases lying between them. Germline CDR1 and CDR2: MNHEY and SMNVEV (reference sequence). The length of the CDR3 is 13 residues. The CDR3 DNA sequence: TGTGCCAGCAGGAGGAAGATGAACACTGAAGCTTTCTTT. This gives the protein CASRRKMNTEAFF.

In this sample, this clonotype turned up a few times. The chain has TRBV6-5 and TRBJ2-1, with D hard to call. Germline-derived CDR1 and CDR2 are MNHEY and SVGAGI. Trimming took off 2 bases at V and 9 bases at J, with 14 bases between the two ends. The CDR3 runs to 14 residues. The CDR3 region has the DNA TGTGCCAGCAGTTACCTTCCTAGTTACGGTGAGCAGTTCTTC. Its translation is CASSYLPSYGEQFF.

This clonotype was recorded only once. This chain joins TRBV3-1 and TRBJ2-5; D is uncertain. Germline CDR1 LGHDT, CDR2 YNNKEL (reference sequence). Trimming removed 1 base from V and 3 bases from J, with 9 bases in between. This CDR3 has 14 residues. Written as DNA, the CDR3 is TGTGCCAGCAGCCAAGTGTCCGAGAAAGAGACCCAGTACTTC. It codes for CASSQVSEKETQYF.

The chain carries TRBV12-5 and TRBJ2-5, with 8 bases aligning to TRBD2. The CDR3 length is 14 residues. V trimming: 4 bases; J trimming: 5 bases; junction bases outside the gene matches: 6. Germline V gene data show CDR1 as LGHNT and CDR2 as FRNRAP. CDR3 loop: CASGSTSGDETQYF. CDR3 DNA sequence: TGTGCTAGTGGTTCAACTAGCGGTGATGAGACCCAGTACTTC.